This T cell receptor (beta chain) stems from a study of liver allograft versus peripheral blood T cells. Study context: A comparison was made between T cell receptor repertoires in transplanted livers and those in recipients' peripheral blood. Study-wide results and limits: Reportedly, the T cell receptor repertoires inside liver allografts were not the same as those in peripheral blood.

TCRdb re-derived calls from the reads in MiXCR, one entry per CDR3 protein. This sample yields about 1,900 distinct CDR3 sequences, of which approximately 18% are seen a single time; roughly 70% belongs to the top ten. This CDR3 spans 14 amino acids. CDR1 is MNHEY and CDR2 is SMNVEV in the germline V gene (reference sequence). V shed 0 bases and J shed 8 bases, with 13 bases lying between them. This clonotype counts as medium-sized. The target antigen is unknown. The receptor was derived from a human patient who had a liver transplant. The T cells may partly be graft donor cells. The V call is TRBV27, the J call TRBJ1-1; D is uncertain. The CDR3, as DNA: TGTGCCAGCAGTTTATCGAAACAGCCAAGAGAAGCTTTCTTT. It is translated as CASSLSKQPREAFF.